This entry lists 11 T cell receptor beta chains sequenced from one sample in a study of cytomegalovirus exposure and HLA in healthy donors. The PCR made use of 60 Vbeta and 13 Jbeta primers. Only in-frame clones appear in the TCRdb table, and some are missing; sequencing was by immunoSEQ multiplex PCR. Here the sample spans fewer than 200,000 clones, around 80% being singletons. The sample taken for sequencing was PBMCs. These receptors all come from a male donor in good health and CMV-seronegative.

The chain links TRBV29-1 to TRBJ2-5, with a possible D match to TRBD2 (6 bases). From germline, CDR1 is SQVTM and CDR2 ANQGSEA. The CDR3 sequence is 19 residues long. Trimming shortened V by 1 base and J by 4 bases, and 28 bases separated the two germline ends. The CDR3 DNA follows: TGCAGCGTTGAAGCGCCTTGGGGAGGTTATGGAGGGGTGGGAGAGACCCAGTACTTC. Translated: CSVEAPWGGYGGVGETQYF.

V usage is TRBV10-3 and J usage is TRBJ1-2; D unresolved. The CDR3 runs 13 residues. V lost 5 bases, J lost 4 bases, and 11 bases lay in between. The germline gives CDR1 ENHRY, CDR2 SYGVKD. CDR3 loop: CAISFTEGYGYTF. CDR3 DNA: TGTGCCATCAGTTTCACGGAGGGCTATGGCTACACCTTC.

This clone came up a few times. This chain joins TRBV7-8 and TRBJ2-3, with 7 bases identical to TRBD2. Losses at the gene ends were 6 bases for V and 0 bases for J; bases not matched to a gene: 9. The CDR3 loop spans 16 amino acids. Germline CDR1 and CDR2: SGHVS and FQNEAQ. The CDR3 nucleotides are TGTGCCAGCAGTCGACTAGCCGCCCCTAGCACAGATACGCAGTATTTT. Protein product: CASSRLAAPSTDTQYF.

There are a few counts of this clone. The rearrangement links TRBV5-1 to TRBJ1-1, with 7 bases identical to TRBD1. Germline V gene data show CDR1 as SGHRS and CDR2 as YFSETQ. This CDR3 is 13 amino acids long. J was trimmed by 4 bases and V by 4 bases; bases with no gene match: 4. CDR3 bases: TGCGCCAGCAGCGGGGACAGTAGCACTGAAGCTTTCTTT. It translates to CASSGDSSTEAFF.

The CDR3 DNA reads as TGTGCCAGCAGCCCCGCTGTTGGGGGCAGTGGCACTGAAGCTTTCTTT. Translation: CASSPAVGGSGTEAFF. The chain employs TRBV28 and TRBJ1-1; D is perhaps TRBD1 (6 bases). V lost 6 bases to trimming and J lost 4 bases, with 21 bases between them. Germline lookup yields CDR1 MDHEN and CDR2 SYDVKM. The CDR3 is made up of 16 amino acids.

The CDR3 protein is CASSFTTGIGEQYF. Written as DNA, the CDR3 is TGTGCCAGCAGCTTTACGACAGGGATAGGCGAGCAGTACTTC. This chain links TRBV7-6 with TRBJ2-7, with TRBD1 matching over 7 bases. Germline CDR1 SGHVS, CDR2 FNYEAQ. Losses at the gene ends were 3 bases for V and 6 bases for J; bases not matched to a gene: 8. The CDR3 spans 14 residues.

V usage is TRBV5-1 and J usage is TRBJ2-3, with 14 nucleotides matching TRBD2. The length of the CDR3 is 17 residues. V shed 4 bases, J shed 4 bases, and the junction held 8 bases outside the gene matches. Germline values: CDR1 SGHRS, CDR2 YFSETQ. DNA for the CDR3: TGCGCCAGCAGCGGGGGGACTAGCGGGAGTAGTTCAGATACGCAGTATTTT. Protein product: CASSGGTSGSSSDTQYF.

CDR3 residues: CASSLGSGGPQETQYF. In DNA form, the CDR3 reads TGTGCCAGCAGCTTAGGAAGCGGGGGGCCCCAAGAGACCCAGTACTTC. The J gene is TRBJ2-5, the V gene TRBV11-1; 9 bases agree with TRBD2. The J segment lost 1 base and the V segment lost 1 base, leaving 4 bases of the junction unmatched. CDR3 length equals 16 residues. The germline V gene has CDR1 SGHAT and CDR2 FQDESV (reference sequence).

The rearrangement uses TRBV5-4 and TRBJ2-7, with TRBD1 as a possible D gene (6 bases). Germline CDR1 and CDR2: SGHNT and YYREEE (reference sequence). V dropped 4 bases and J dropped 3 bases, with 14 bases sitting between them. The CDR3 runs 14 residues. The CDR3 reads CASSPGVVDYEQYF. In nucleotides, the CDR3 is TGTGCCAGCAGCCCAGGGGTTGTGGACTACGAGCAGTACTTC.

This clone turned up a few times. J is TRBJ2-1 and V is TRBV7-9; possible D gene TRBD1, 6 bases. The germline V and J ends were trimmed by 5 bases and 5 bases, with 16 bases remaining between them. Germline CDR1 reads SEHNR; CDR2 reads FQNEAQ (reference sequence). CDR3 size: 15 residues. CDR3 sequence (DNA): TGTGCCAGCAGCCTCGGACAGCACTGGGACAATGAGCAGTTCTTC. Translating it yields CASSLGQHWDNEQFF.

This clone has a handful of counts. The gene calls are TRBV25-1 and TRBJ1-5; D may be TRBD1 (6 bases). The V gene lost 4 bases and the J gene lost 2 bases, with 12 bases spanning the gap. CDR1 and CDR2 (germline): MGHDK, SYGVNS. This CDR3 comprises 15 residues. The CDR3 is CASSAAGAGNQPQHF. The CDR3 DNA is TGTGCCAGCAGTGCGGCAGGGGCGGGCAATCAGCCCCAGCATTTT.